One and the same sample provided the 30 T cell receptor beta chains below, sequenced in a study of CD8 T cells in Susac syndrome. An input of roughly 0.5 to 1 ug of RNA was subjected to reverse transcription using random hexamers. TCRdb independently ran MiXCR on the immunoSEQ multiplex PCR reads; one entry per CDR3 protein. The profile shows some 96,000 distinct CDR3 sequences, 95% of them singletons. The sequenced sample was CD8+ T cells from PBMCs. The source is a human donor with Susac syndrome.

The genes are TRBV29-1 and TRBJ2-3, with 9 bases aligning to TRBD1. CDR3 length: 13 amino acids. V lost 7 bases and J lost 2; bases outside the gene matches: 4. Germline V gene lookup returns CDR1 SQVTM and CDR2 ANQGSEA. Here the CDR3 DNA reads TGCAGCGGGAGGACAGGGGTCACAGATACGCAGTATTTT. Residues: CSGRTGVTDTQYF.

The chain uses TRBV15 and TRBJ1-5; D call uncertain. Trimming removed 3 bases from V and 0 bases from J, with 12 bases in between. The CDR3 runs to 16 residues. In germline, CDR1 is LNHNV, CDR2 YYDKDF (reference sequence). The CDR3 reads CATSSTRIYSNQPQHF. The CDR3 bases are TGTGCCACCAGCAGCACTCGGATCTATAGCAATCAGCCCCAGCATTTT.

This chain connects TRBV4-1 to TRBJ1-2, with 9 nucleotides matching TRBD1. Germline loops: CDR1 MGHRA, CDR2 YSYEKL. The CDR3 spans 15 residues. V lost 2 bases and J lost 6; bases outside the gene matches: 7. DNA of the CDR3: TGCGCCAGCAGCCAAAGGGACAGGGCGGGAGATGGCTACACCTTC. This codes for CASSQRDRAGDGYTF.

The gene calls are TRBV29-1 and TRBJ2-7; 10 bases fit TRBD2. CDR1 is SQVTM and CDR2 is ANQGSEA in the germline V gene. The CDR3 consists of 14 residues. V lost 7 bases, J lost 1 base, and 7 bases stayed unmatched. The CDR3 DNA follows: TGCAGCGGATCCGGGACTAGCGATTCCTACGAGCAGTACTTC. It translates to CSGSGTSDSYEQYF.

The chain couples TRBV29-1 to TRBJ2-1; tentative D call: TRBD1 (6 bases). Germline CDR1 SQVTM, CDR2 ANQGSEA. This CDR3 has 15 amino acids. V was clipped by 7 bases and J by 4 bases, with 20 bases between them. The CDR3 region is CSARVGHSRYNEQFF. The CDR3 coding sequence is TGCAGCGCTCGAGTGGGACATTCAAGATACAATGAGCAGTTCTTC.

The gene calls are TRBV5-4 and TRBJ2-3; D possibly matches TRBD1 or TRBD2 (5 bases each). Germline lookup yields CDR1 SGHNT and CDR2 YYREEE (reference sequence). Trimming pared 0 bases from V and 0 bases from J, leaving 11 bases between. CDR3 length: 16 residues. The CDR3 region has the DNA TGTGCCAGCAGCTTGGGATCGGGACCCAGCACAGATACGCAGTATTTT. Translated: CASSLGSGPSTDTQYF.

The chain uses TRBV27 and TRBJ1-2, with D tentatively TRBD1 (6 bases). The CDR3 sequence is 13 residues long. Germline V gene sequence: CDR1 MNHEY, CDR2 SMNVEV (reference sequence). V shed 6 bases and J shed 4 bases, with 12 bases lying between them. Here the CDR3 DNA reads TGTGCCAGCAGCCCCAGGGGACCCTATGGCTACACCTTC. It yields the protein CASSPRGPYGYTF.

The chain carries TRBV3-1 and TRBJ1-5; D ambiguous. Germline CDR1 LGHDT, CDR2 YNNKEL (reference sequence). V dropped 5 bases and J dropped 2 bases, with 13 bases sitting between them. The CDR3 runs to 15 residues. CDR3 in DNA: TGTGCCAGCAGCGACACTCCTACGGGCAATCAGCCCCAGCATTTT. Its protein product is CASSDTPTGNQPQHF. The complete variable domain, with remaining parts taken from reference TRBV3-1 and TRBJ1-5, reads DTAVSQTPKYLVTQMGNDKSIKCEQNLGHDTMYWYKQDSKKFLKIMFSYNNKELIINETVPNRFSPKSPDKAHLNLHINSLELGDSAVYFCASSDTPTGNQPQHFGDGTRLSIL.

The chain uses TRBV7-6 and TRBJ2-1; D is possibly TRBD1 (5 bases). Trimming removed 1 base from V and 3 bases from J, with 10 bases in between. CDR3 length: 15 amino acids. The germline gives CDR1 SGHVS, CDR2 FNYEAQ. The CDR3 nucleotides are TGTGCCAGCAGCTTAGTGAAGGGGTTCTACAATGAGCAGTTCTTC. Encoded protein: CASSLVKGFYNEQFF.

The chain carries TRBV29-1 and TRBJ2-5, with a tentative D call TRBD2 (5 bases). The ends were cut back, 6 bases at V and 9 bases at J, with 11 bases in the middle. Germline-derived CDR1 and CDR2 are SQVTM and ANQGSEA. The CDR3 length is 10 residues. This CDR3 reads CSVSQEAQYF. The CDR3 DNA reads as TGCAGCGTATCTCAGGAGGCCCAGTACTTC.

The V gene is TRBV29-1, the J gene TRBJ2-5; tentatively, D is TRBD2 (5 bases). Germline V lookup: CDR1 SQVTM, CDR2 ANQGSEA. There are 14 residues in the CDR3. In DNA, the CDR3 is TGCAACCTGATAGGGAGCCCGAGCAAAGAGACCCAGTACTTC. It codes for CNLIGSPSKETQYF.

The chain has TRBV27 and TRBJ2-7; 8 bases line up with TRBD1. Looked up from germline, CDR1 is MNHEY and CDR2 is SMNVEV (reference sequence). V was pared by 4 bases and J by 7 bases, with 3 bases of the junction left unmatched. This CDR3 comprises 12 residues. CDR3 sequence reads: CASSSTGEEQYF. The CDR3, as DNA: TGTGCCAGCAGTTCGACAGGGGAAGAGCAGTACTTC.

This clonotype was seen just once. The rearrangement links TRBV2 to TRBJ2-7; D not certain. V was clipped by 3 bases and J by 4 bases, with 13 bases between them. CDR3 length: 14 amino acids. Germline CDR1 reads SNHLY; CDR2 reads FYNNEI. CDR3 sequence (DNA): TGTGCCAGCAGTGAGCACTTTCTGGGGTACGAGCAGTACTTC. It translates to CASSEHFLGYEQYF.

The V call is TRBV27, the J call TRBJ2-7; the D gene is possibly TRBD2 (6 bases). CDR1 is MNHEY and CDR2 is SMNVEV in the germline V gene (reference sequence). V was cut by 4 bases and J by 0 bases, with 13 bases left in between. This CDR3 comprises 15 residues. This CDR3 reads CASSSGEISSYEQYF. The DNA for the CDR3 is TGTGCCAGCAGTTCGGGGGAGATAAGCTCCTACGAGCAGTACTTC.

V usage is TRBV20-1 and J usage is TRBJ1-1; D might be TRBD1 (5 bases). Germline V lookup: CDR1 DFQATT, CDR2 SNEGSKA (reference sequence). Trimming cost V 5 bases and J 5 bases, with 21 bases left between them. The CDR3 is 15 residues long. This CDR3 reads CSAWDYTKATTEAFF. Written as DNA, the CDR3 is TGCAGTGCTTGGGACTACACGAAGGCTACTACTGAAGCTTTCTTT.

The J gene is TRBJ2-7, the V gene TRBV7-2, with D perhaps matching TRBD2 (5 bases). V dropped 6 bases and J dropped 3 bases, with 18 bases sitting between them. The CDR3 sequence is 15 residues long. CDR1 and CDR2 (germline): SGHTA, FQGNSA. CDR3 in DNA: TGTGCCAGCAGTTCCGGGGTGCTATCTAGCTACGAGCAGTACTTC. This codes for CASSSGVLSSYEQYF.

This chain connects TRBV5-1 to TRBJ2-5, with D possibly TRBD2 on 5 matching bases. V lost 4 bases to trimming and J lost 5 bases, with 12 bases between them. In germline, CDR1 is SGHRS, CDR2 YFSETQ. The CDR3 covers 13 residues. CDR3 region: CASSPAEVETQYF. CDR3 sequence (DNA): TGCGCCAGCAGCCCCGCGGAGGTCGAGACCCAGTACTTC.

The V call is TRBV2, the J call TRBJ2-5; 8 nucleotides match TRBD1. After removal of 3 bases from V and 5 bases from J, the junction contained 8 bases not matched to a gene. From germline, CDR1 is SNHLY and CDR2 FYNNEI. This CDR3 contains 15 residues. The DNA for the CDR3 is TGTGCCAGCAGTGACGAGACAGGGGCGGGGGAGACCCAGTACTTC. It codes for CASSDETGAGETQYF.

The chain links TRBV20-1 to TRBJ1-1; the D gene is possibly TRBD1 (6 bases). Trimming stripped 0 bases from V and 3 bases from J, with 11 bases between. The CDR3 is made up of 14 amino acids. Germline CDR1 DFQATT, CDR2 SNEGSKA (reference sequence). CDR3 coding DNA: TGCAGTGCTAGAGATCCCAGGGGATACACTGAAGCTTTCTTT. This translates into CSARDPRGYTEAFF.

V is TRBV15 and J is TRBJ2-3, with 7 positions matching TRBD2. The CDR3 is 15 amino acids. Germline CDR1 is LNHNV and CDR2 is YYDKDF (reference sequence). The trim removed 6 bases at V and 4 bases at J, leaving 10 bases unmatched. Here the CDR3 reads CATSPKSGEADTQYF. The CDR3 DNA is TGTGCCACCAGTCCTAAGAGCGGGGAAGCAGATACGCAGTATTTT.

This chain joins TRBV7-9 and TRBJ2-3, with TRBD1 identical over 8 bases. This CDR3 spans 16 amino acids. The J segment lost 2 bases and the V segment lost 5 bases, leaving 9 bases of the junction unmatched. Germline CDR1 reads SEHNR; CDR2 reads FQNEAQ (reference sequence). This chain's CDR3 is CASSNSDRDVTDTQYF. The CDR3 coding sequence is TGTGCCAGCAGCAACTCGGACAGGGATGTCACAGATACGCAGTATTTT.

The V call is TRBV9, the J call TRBJ1-2, with unresolved D. The V and J ends lost 4 bases and 8 bases respectively, with 12 bases between them. The CDR3 is 12 amino acids. Germline assignment: CDR1 SGDLS and CDR2 YYNGEE. The CDR3 loop reads CASSYSDSGYTF. In nucleotides, the CDR3 is TGTGCCAGCAGCTACTCGGATTCGGGCTACACCTTC.

This CDR3 is CASSPISDEQFF. The CDR3 nucleotides are TGTGCCAGCAGCCCTATTTCCGATGAGCAGTTCTTC. The rearrangement joins TRBV11-1 to TRBJ2-1, with D uncertain. Germline lookup yields CDR1 SGHAT and CDR2 FQDESV (reference sequence). Between the trimmed V and J ends, which lost 5 bases and 8 bases, there was a span of 10 bases. This CDR3 is built from 12 residues.

The rearrangement links TRBV5-6 to TRBJ2-7; 7 bases are a match to TRBD2. The germline CDR1 and CDR2 sequences are SGHDT and YYEEEE. The CDR3 consists of 14 residues. With V trimmed by 4 bases and J by 6 bases, 10 bases remained unmatched. The CDR3 DNA follows: TGTGCCAGCAGCCTTAAAAGCGGGGCCGTCGAGCAGTACTTC. Translating it yields CASSLKSGAVEQYF.

The gene calls are TRBV3-1 and TRBJ2-5; D not certain. Germline V gives CDR1 LGHDT, CDR2 YNNKEL (reference sequence). This CDR3 spans 12 amino acids. Trimming cost V 0 bases and J 5 bases, with 4 bases left between them. The DNA of the CDR3 is TGTGCCAGCAGCCAAGAACTCGAGACCCAGTACTTC. As protein: CASSQELETQYF.

The chain carries TRBV5-6 and TRBJ1-5; 7 bases align to TRBD1. The ends lost 3 bases at V and 5 bases at J; junction bases unmatched: 5. Germline V gene sequence: CDR1 SGHDT, CDR2 YYEEEE. There are 14 residues in the CDR3. The CDR3 protein is CASSSGQNYQPQHF. The CDR3 nucleotides are TGTGCCAGCAGCTCGGGACAGAACTATCAGCCCCAGCATTTT.

The chain has TRBV7-9 and TRBJ2-2, with D possibly matching TRBD2 (6 bases). V was cut by 10 bases and J by 4 bases, with 13 bases left in between. The CDR3 contains 13 residues. The V gene's germline CDR1 is SEHNR and CDR2 FQNEAQ (reference sequence). The CDR3 DNA reads TGTGCCACCCGGGAGATTATCACCGGGGAGCTGTTTTTT. Protein: CATREIITGELFF.

The count of this clonotype is one. V is TRBV12-3 or TRBV12-4 and J is TRBJ1-5, with D unclear. The ends were cut back, 2 bases at V and 6 bases at J, with 11 bases in the middle. The CDR3 sequence is 14 residues long. DNA for the CDR3: TGTGCCAGCAGTTTACCCCCCGCTGGTCAGCCCCAGCATTTT. This translates into CASSLPPAGQPQHF.

The rearrangement uses TRBV20-1 and TRBJ2-7; no reliable D call. The CDR3 is 14 amino acids. Trimming took off 1 base at V and 0 bases at J, with 10 bases between the two ends. Germline loops: CDR1 DFQATT, CDR2 SNEGSKA (reference sequence). The CDR3 nucleotides read TGCAGTGCTAGAGTTTTTGGGTACTCCTACGAGCAGTACTTC. Protein sequence: CSARVFGYSYEQYF.

Here the CDR3 DNA reads TGTGCCACCAGCTCGGACCGGGACAGGCCCTACGAGCAGTACTTC. Its protein is CATSSDRDRPYEQYF. This chain joins TRBV15 and TRBJ2-7; 8 nucleotides align to TRBD1. Germline CDR1 is LNHNV and CDR2 is YYDKDF (reference sequence). The CDR3 loop spans 15 amino acids. Trimming removed 5 bases from V and 2 bases from J; junction bases left unmatched: 8. Full variable domain (remainder filled in from reference TRBV15 and TRBJ2-7): DAMVIQNPRYQVTQFGKPVTLSCSQTLNHNVMYWYQQKSSQAPKLLFHYYDKDFNNEADTPDNFQSRRPNTSFCFLDIRSPGLGDTAMYLCATSSDRDRPYEQYFGPGTRLTVT.